The clone carrying this T cell receptor (beta chain) has just a few counts. The antigen remains unidentified. V was clipped by 4 bases and J by 6 bases, with 24 bases between them. The CDR3 is made up of 17 amino acids. This sample was taken from a study of T-cell memory formation after mild COVID-19. Study-wide results and caveats: Among contracting clones, CD4+ were mainly CM/EM and CD8+ enriched in EMRA. Cross-reactive memory apparently joined, as some responding clones appeared in pre-infection memory.

TCRdb re-called the 5' RACE reads with MiXCR, one entry per CDR3 protein. The table shows fewer than 650,000 distinct CDR3 sequences, with 17% occurring only once. The sequenced sample was PBMCs or a T cell subset sorted from them (not recorded which). The clonotype originates from an adult woman who had mild COVID-19 (a few samples of this study predate the infection). Cell type and time point are not known. The chain couples TRBV12-3 or TRBV12-4 to TRBJ1-1; D might be TRBD1 (6 bases). CDR3 amino acids: CASSSLQGEKGVSEAFF. The DNA of the CDR3 is TGTGCCAGCAGTTCTCTCCAGGGAGAGAAGGGGGTGTCTGAAGCTTTCTTT.